Detailed here is one T cell receptor (beta chain). Its cognate antigen is unknown. This specimen belongs to a study of cytomegalovirus exposure and HLA in healthy donors. Study-level background: Among the 398 genotyped donors, approximately 80% were placed in the Caucasian-associated ancestry cluster. Study-level results: When a later analysis compared HLA-associated TCR beta chains with equally common others, the HLA-associated chains turned out to be more clonally expanded and to have lower generation probabilities. The study assumed roughly uniform donor sequencing depth for presence/absence analyses.

Germline V gene lookup returns CDR1 SNHLY and CDR2 FYNNEI. The CDR3 sequence is 14 residues long. The ends were cut back, 4 bases at V and 0 bases at J, with 9 bases in the middle. The PCR employed 60 Vbeta primers together with 13 Jbeta primers. The repertoire was sequenced with immunoSEQ multiplex PCR; TCRdb's copy has only in-frame clones and lacks some. The profile covers approximately 170,000 clones, with approximately 84% appearing a single time and about 4.3% taken by the ten largest. Each of the donors was a healthy bone marrow donor. Sequenced material: PBMCs. The rearrangement joins TRBV2 to TRBJ1-1; D unresolved. This clonotype originated in a woman aged 45-60 years in good health and CMV-seropositive. The CDR3 is CASSVSHMNTEAFF. The CDR3 DNA follows: TGTGCCAGCAGTGTTAGTCATATGAACACTGAAGCTTTCTTT.